This T cell receptor (beta chain) was profiled in a study of blood T cell repertoires in COVID-19. Trimming cost V 2 bases and J 7 bases; bases outside gene matches: 8. The CDR3 loop spans 15 amino acids. The germline V gene has CDR1 GTSNPN and CDR2 SVGIG (reference sequence). Under the authors' procedure: For nucleated cells, counts were estimated from reference gene primer amplification. TCRdb keeps only in-frame clones here, not all; method: immunoSEQ multiplex PCR. Clone size and the V and J calls come from that table; the DNA yielded D and trimming. The sample includes about 400,000 clones, around 90% of them seen just once.

The sequenced sample consisted of PBMCs or T cells enriched from blood (not recorded which). This clonotype was sampled from a woman aged 35 to 49 with acute COVID-19. The chain carries TRBV30 and TRBJ1-5; 10 nucleotides align to TRBD1. The CDR3 coding sequence is TGTGCCTGGAGTCTGACAGGGGGCGCGAACCAGCCCCAGCATTTT. Protein sequence: CAWSLTGGANQPQHF. Complete variable domain (other parts from reference TRBV30 and TRBJ1-5): SQTIHQWPATLVQPVGSPLSLECTVEGTSNPNLYWYRQAAGRGLQLLFYSVGIGQISSEVPQNLSASRPQDRQFILSSKKLLLSDSGFYLCAWSLTGGANQPQHFGDGTRLSIL.